One TCR beta chain is described in this entry. The data are from a study of blood T cell repertoires in COVID-19. On the study more broadly: Samples came from the United States, Italy and Spain, spanning acute and convalescent COVID-19. From T cells, B-cell-depleted T cells, or PBMCs came the material, which was cDNA or gDNA.

Methods used by the authors: The authors estimated nucleated cell counts from reference gene primer amplification. TCRdb keeps only in-frame clones here, not all; method: immunoSEQ multiplex PCR. V and J calls and clone size are copied from that table; D and trimming were computed from the DNA. The data show about 130,000 clones, around 86% seen once. The CDR3 is 15 amino acids. Germline V gene data show CDR1 as SGDLS and CDR2 as YYNGEE. Trimming cost V 0 bases and J 0 bases, with 9 bases left between them. Sequences were obtained from peripheral blood. This TCR was sampled from a man aged 55-75 years with acute or convalescent COVID-19. The chain joins TRBV9 to TRBJ1-1; D is unclear. The chain's CDR3 is CASSVARSMNTEAFF. Here the CDR3 DNA reads TGTGCCAGCAGCGTAGCTAGGAGCATGAACACTGAAGCTTTCTTT.